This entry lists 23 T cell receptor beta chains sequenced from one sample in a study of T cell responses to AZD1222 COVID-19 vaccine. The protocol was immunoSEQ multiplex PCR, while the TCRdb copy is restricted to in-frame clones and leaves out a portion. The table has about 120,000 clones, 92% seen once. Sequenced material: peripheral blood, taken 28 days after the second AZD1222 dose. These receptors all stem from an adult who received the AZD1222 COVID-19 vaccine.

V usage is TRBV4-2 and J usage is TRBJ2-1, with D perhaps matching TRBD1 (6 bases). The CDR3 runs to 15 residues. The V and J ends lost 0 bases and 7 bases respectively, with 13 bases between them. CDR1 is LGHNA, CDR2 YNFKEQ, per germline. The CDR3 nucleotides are TGTGCCAGCAGCCAAGATTGGGCAGGGGTGAATGAGCAGTTCTTC. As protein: CASSQDWAGVNEQFF.

CDR3 in DNA: TGTGCCAGCAGCCAAGGGACGCGGGACCAAGAGACCCAGTACTTC. Amino acid sequence: CASSQGTRDQETQYF. The V gene is TRBV4-2, the J gene TRBJ2-5, with D possibly being TRBD2 (5 bases). Trimming cost V 1 base and J 0 bases, with 9 bases left between them. CDR1 and CDR2 from the germline V gene are LGHNA and YNFKEQ. This CDR3 region has 15 residues.

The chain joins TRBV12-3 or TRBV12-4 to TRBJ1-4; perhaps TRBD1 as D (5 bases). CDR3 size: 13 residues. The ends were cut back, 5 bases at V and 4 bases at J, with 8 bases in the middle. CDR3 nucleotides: TGTGCCAGCAGTGATCAGGGTAATGAAAAACTGTTTTTT. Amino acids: CASSDQGNEKLFF.

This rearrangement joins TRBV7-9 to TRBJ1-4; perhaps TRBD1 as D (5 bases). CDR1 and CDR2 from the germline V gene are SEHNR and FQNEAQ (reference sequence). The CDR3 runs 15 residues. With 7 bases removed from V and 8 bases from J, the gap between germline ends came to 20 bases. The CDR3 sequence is CASNLQRGPEEKLFF. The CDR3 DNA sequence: TGTGCCAGCAACCTTCAAAGGGGACCGGAGGAAAAACTGTTTTTT.

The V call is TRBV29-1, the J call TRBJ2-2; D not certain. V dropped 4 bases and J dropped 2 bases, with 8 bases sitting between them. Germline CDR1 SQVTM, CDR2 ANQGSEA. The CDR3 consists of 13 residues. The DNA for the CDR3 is TGCAGCGTTGTCGTGGGTAACACCGGGGAGCTGTTTTTT. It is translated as CSVVVGNTGELFF.

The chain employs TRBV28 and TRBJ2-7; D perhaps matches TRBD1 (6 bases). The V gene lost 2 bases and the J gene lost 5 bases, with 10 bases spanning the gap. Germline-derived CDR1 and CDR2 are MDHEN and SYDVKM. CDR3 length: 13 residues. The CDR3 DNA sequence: TGTGCCAGCAGTTTAACAGGGCCCCACGAGCAGTACTTC. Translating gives CASSLTGPHEQYF.

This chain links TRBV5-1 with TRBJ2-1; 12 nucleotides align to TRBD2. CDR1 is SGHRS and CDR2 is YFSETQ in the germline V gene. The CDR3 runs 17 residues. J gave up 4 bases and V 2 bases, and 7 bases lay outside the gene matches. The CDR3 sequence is CASSFPRTSGVYNEQFF. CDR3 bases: TGCGCCAGCAGCTTTCCCCGGACTAGCGGGGTTTACAATGAGCAGTTCTTC.

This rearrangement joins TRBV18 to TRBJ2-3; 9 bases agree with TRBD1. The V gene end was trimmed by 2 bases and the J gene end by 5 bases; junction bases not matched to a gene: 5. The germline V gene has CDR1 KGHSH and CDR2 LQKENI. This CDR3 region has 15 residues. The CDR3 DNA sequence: TGTGCCAGCTCACCAAAAACAGGGGGCTTAGATACGCAGTATTTT. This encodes CASSPKTGGLDTQYF.

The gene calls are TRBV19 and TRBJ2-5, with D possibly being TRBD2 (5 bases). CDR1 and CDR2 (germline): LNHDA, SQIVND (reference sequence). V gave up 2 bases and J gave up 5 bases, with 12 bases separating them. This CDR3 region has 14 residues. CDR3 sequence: CASSITRRRETQYF. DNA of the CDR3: TGTGCCAGTAGTATAACTAGGAGGAGGGAGACCCAGTACTTC.

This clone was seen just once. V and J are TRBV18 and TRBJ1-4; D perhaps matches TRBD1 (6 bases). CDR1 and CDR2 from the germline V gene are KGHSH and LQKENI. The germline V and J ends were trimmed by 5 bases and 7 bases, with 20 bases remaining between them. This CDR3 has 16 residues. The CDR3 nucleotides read TGTGCCAGCTCATCTCAAACCGGGGGGCTGGGTGAAAAACTGTTTTTT. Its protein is CASSSQTGGLGEKLFF.

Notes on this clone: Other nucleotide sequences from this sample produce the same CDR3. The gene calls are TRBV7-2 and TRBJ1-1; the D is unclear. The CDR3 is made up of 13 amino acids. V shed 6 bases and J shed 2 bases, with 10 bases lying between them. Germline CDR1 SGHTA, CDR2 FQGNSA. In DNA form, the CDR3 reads TGTGCCAGCAGGTTACGGGTTAACACTGAAGCTTTCTTT. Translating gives CASRLRVNTEAFF.

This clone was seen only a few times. In DNA form, the CDR3 reads TGTGCCAGCAGGCGTGGACAACACCAGCGGTCTGAAGCTTTCTTT. It is translated as CASRRGQHQRSEAFF. The chain combines TRBV28 with TRBJ1-1; D might be TRBD1 (5 bases). The CDR3 is made up of 15 amino acids. Per germline, CDR1 MDHEN and CDR2 SYDVKM. V gave up 6 bases and J gave up 6 bases, with 20 bases separating them.

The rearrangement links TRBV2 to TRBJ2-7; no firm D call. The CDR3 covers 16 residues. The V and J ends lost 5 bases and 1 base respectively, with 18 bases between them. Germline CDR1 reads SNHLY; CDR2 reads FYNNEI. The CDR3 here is CASSSKAISLSYEQYF. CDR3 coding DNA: TGTGCCAGCAGTAGCAAGGCCATCTCCCTTTCCTACGAGCAGTACTTC.

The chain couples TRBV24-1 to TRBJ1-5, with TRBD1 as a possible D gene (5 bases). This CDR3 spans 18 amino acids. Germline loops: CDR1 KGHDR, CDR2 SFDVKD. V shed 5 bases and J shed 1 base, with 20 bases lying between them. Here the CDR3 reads CATSVKPTGTTSNQPQHF. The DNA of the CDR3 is TGTGCCACCAGTGTTAAACCGACCGGGACGACAAGCAATCAGCCCCAGCATTTT.

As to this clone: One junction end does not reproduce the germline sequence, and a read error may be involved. DNA for the CDR3: TGTGCCACCAGCAGAGATCGGACAAGAAGGGAACTTGAGACATTC. This gives the protein CATSRDRTRRELETF. The chain recombines TRBV15 with TRBJ1-2; maybe TRBD1 (5 bases). CDR3 size: 15 residues. The germline V gene has CDR1 LNHNV and CDR2 YYDKDF (reference sequence).

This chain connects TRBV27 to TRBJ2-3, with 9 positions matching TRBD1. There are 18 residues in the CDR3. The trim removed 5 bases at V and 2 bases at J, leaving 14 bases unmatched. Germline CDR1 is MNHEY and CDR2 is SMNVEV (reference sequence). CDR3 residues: CASSIGTGSGYLTDTQYF. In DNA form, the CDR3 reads TGTGCCAGCAGTATCGGGACAGGGTCCGGATACCTCACAGATACGCAGTATTTT.

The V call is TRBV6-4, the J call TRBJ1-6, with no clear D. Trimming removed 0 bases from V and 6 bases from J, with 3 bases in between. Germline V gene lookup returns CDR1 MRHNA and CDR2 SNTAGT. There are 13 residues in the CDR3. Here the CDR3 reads CASSDSSNSPLHF. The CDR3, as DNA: TGTGCCAGCAGTGACTCCAGTAATTCACCCCTCCACTTT.

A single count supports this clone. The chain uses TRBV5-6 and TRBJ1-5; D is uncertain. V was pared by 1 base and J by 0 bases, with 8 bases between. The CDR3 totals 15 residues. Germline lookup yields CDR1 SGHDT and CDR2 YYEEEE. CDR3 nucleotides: TGTGCCAGCAGCTTGTCAGGAAGTAGCAATCAGCCCCAGCATTTT. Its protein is CASSLSGSSNQPQHF.

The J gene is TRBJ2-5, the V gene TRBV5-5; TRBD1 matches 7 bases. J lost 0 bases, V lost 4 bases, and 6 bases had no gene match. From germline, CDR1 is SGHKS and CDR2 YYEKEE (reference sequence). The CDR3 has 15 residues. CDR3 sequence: CASSTDRWDQETQYF. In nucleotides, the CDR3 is TGTGCCAGCAGCACGGACAGGTGGGACCAAGAGACCCAGTACTTC.

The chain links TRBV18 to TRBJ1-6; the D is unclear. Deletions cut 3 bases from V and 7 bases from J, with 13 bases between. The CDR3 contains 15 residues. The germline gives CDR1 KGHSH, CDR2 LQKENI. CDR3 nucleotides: TGTGCCAGCTCACCCCGGACCCGAGGAAATTCACCCCTCCACTTT. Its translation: CASSPRTRGNSPLHF.

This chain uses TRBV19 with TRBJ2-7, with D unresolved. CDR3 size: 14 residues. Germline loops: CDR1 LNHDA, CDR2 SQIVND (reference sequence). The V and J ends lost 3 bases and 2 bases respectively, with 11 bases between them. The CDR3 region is CASSIYSNTYEQYF. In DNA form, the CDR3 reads TGTGCCAGTAGTATTTACAGCAATACCTACGAGCAGTACTTC.

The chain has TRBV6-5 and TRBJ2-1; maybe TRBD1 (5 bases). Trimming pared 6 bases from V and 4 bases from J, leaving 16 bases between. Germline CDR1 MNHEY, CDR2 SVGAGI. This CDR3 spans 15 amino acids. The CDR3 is CASSLTYYRYNEQFF. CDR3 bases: TGTGCCAGCAGCCTTACCTATTACAGGTACAATGAGCAGTTCTTC.

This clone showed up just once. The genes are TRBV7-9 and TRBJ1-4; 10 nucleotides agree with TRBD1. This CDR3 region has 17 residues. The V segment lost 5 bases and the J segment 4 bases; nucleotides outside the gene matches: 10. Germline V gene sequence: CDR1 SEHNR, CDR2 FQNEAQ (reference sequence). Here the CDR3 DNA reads TGTGCCAGCAGCCCCGGGACAGGGGCTCTCGGTAATGAAAAACTGTTTTTT. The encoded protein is CASSPGTGALGNEKLFF.